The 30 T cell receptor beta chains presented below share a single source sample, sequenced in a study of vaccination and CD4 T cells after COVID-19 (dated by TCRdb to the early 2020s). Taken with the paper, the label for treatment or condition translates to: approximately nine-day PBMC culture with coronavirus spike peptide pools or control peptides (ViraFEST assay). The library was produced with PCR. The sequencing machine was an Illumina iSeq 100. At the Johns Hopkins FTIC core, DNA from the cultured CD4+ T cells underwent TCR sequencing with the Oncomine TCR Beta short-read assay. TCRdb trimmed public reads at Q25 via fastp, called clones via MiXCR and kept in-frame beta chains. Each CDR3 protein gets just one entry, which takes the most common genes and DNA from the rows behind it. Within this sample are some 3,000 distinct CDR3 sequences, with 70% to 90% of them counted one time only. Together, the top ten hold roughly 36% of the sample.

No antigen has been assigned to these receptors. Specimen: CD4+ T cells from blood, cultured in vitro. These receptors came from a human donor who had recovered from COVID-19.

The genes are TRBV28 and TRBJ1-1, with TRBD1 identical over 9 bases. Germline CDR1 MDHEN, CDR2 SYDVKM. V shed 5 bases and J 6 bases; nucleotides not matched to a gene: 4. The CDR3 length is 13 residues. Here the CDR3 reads CASSIDRGAEAFF. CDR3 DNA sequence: TGTGCCAGCAGTATTGACAGGGGGGCTGAAGCTTTCTTT.

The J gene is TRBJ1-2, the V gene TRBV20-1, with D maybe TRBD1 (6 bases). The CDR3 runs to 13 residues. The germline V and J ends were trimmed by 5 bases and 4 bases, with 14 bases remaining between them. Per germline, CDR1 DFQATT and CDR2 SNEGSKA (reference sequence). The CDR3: CSAHKTGLYGYTF. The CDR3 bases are TGCAGTGCTCACAAAACAGGGCTCTATGGCTACACCTTC.

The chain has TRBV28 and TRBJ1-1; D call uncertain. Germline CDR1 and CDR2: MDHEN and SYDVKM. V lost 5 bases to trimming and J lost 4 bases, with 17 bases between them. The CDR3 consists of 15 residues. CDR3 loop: CASSPGLWRTTEAFF. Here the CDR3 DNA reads TGTGCCAGCAGTCCCGGTCTTTGGCGGACCACTGAAGCTTTCTTT.

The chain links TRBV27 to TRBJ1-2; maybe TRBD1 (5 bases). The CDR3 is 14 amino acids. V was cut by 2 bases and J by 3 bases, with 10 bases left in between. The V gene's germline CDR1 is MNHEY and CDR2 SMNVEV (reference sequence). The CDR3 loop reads CASSLGQGDYGYTF. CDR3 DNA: TGTGCCAGCAGTTTAGGCCAAGGGGACTATGGCTACACCTTC.

CDR3 sequence reads: CASRPGQGLVQAKNIQYF. The CDR3 bases are TGTGCCAGCAGGCCGGGACAGGGGTTGGTTCAAGCCAAAAACATTCAGTACTTC. The gene calls are TRBV2 and TRBJ2-4, with TRBD1 identical over 10 bases. The germline gives CDR1 SNHLY, CDR2 FYNNEI. The CDR3 runs 18 residues. Trimming cost V 6 bases and J 0 bases; bases outside gene matches: 11.

CDR3 loop: CSAPSSRRNYGYTF. CDR3 DNA sequence: TGCAGTGCTCCTAGTTCACGGAGGAACTATGGCTACACCTTC. V gene TRBV20-1 combines with J gene TRBJ1-2; D not certain. The V gene lost 5 bases and the J gene lost 2 bases, with 15 bases spanning the gap. Per germline, CDR1 DFQATT and CDR2 SNEGSKA (reference sequence). The CDR3 covers 14 residues.

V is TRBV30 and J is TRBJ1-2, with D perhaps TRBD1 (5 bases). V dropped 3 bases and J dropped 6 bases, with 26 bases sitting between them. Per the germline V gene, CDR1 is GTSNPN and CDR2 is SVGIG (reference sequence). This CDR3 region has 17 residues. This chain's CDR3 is CAWSRPAGSMTVHGYTF. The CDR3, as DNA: TGTGCCTGGAGCCGACCGGCGGGGTCGATGACAGTACATGGCTACACCTTC.

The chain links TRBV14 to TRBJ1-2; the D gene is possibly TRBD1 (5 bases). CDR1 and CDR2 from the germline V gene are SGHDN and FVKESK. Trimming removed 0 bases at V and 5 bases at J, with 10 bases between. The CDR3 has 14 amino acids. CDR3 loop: CASSQEGVGYGYTF. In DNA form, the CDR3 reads TGTGCCAGCAGCCAAGAGGGGGTGGGGTATGGCTACACCTTC.

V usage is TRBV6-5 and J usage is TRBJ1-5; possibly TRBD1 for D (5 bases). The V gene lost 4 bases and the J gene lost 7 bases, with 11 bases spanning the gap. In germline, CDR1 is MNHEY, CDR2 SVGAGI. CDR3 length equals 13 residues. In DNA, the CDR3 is TGTGCCAGCAGTTCCAGGGATTTACAGCCCCAGCATTTT. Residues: CASSSRDLQPQHF.

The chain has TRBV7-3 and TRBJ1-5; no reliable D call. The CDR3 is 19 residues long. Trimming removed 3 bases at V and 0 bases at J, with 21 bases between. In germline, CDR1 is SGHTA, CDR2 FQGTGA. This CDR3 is CASSLGWRQSLYSNQPQHF. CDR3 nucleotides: TGTGCCAGCAGCTTGGGCTGGCGGCAGTCCCTTTATAGCAATCAGCCCCAGCATTTT.

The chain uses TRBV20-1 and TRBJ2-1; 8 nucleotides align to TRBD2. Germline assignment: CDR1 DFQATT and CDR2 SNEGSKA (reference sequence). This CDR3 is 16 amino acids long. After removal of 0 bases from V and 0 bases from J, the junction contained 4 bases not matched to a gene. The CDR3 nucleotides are TGCAGTGCTAGAGAGGGTCGGGGGGGCTCCTACAATGAGCAGTTCTTC. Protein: CSAREGRGGSYNEQFF.

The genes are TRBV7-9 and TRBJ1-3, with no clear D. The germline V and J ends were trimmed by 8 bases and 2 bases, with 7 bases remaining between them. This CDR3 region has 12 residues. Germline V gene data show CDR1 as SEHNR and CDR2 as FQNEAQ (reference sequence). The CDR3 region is CASVKTGNTIYF. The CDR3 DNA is TGTGCCAGCGTGAAGACTGGAAACACCATATATTTT.

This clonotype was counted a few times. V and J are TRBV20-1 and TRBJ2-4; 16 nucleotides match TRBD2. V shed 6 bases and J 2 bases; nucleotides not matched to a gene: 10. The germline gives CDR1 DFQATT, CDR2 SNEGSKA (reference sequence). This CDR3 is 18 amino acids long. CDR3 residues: CSAPPGLAGGRTKNIQYF. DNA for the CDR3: TGCAGTGCCCCGCCGGGACTAGCGGGGGGGAGAACCAAAAACATTCAGTACTTC.

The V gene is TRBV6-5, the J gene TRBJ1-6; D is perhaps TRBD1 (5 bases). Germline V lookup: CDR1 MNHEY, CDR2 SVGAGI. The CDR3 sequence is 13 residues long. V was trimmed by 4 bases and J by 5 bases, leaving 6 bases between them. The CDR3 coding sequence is TGTGCCAGCAGTTTGGGGCATAATTCACCCCTCCACTTT. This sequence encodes CASSLGHNSPLHF.

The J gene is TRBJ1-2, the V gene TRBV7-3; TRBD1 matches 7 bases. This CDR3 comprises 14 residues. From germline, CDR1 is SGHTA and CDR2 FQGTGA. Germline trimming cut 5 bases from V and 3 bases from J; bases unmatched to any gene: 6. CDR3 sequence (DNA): TGTGCCAGCAGCCGACAGGGAGGGGACTATGGCTACACCTTC. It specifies CASSRQGGDYGYTF.

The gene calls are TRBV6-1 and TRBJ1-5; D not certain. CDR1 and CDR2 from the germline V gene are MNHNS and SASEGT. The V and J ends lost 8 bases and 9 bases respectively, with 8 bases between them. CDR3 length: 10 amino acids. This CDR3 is CASGDRPQHF. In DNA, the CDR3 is TGTGCCAGCGGGGATCGGCCCCAGCATTTT.

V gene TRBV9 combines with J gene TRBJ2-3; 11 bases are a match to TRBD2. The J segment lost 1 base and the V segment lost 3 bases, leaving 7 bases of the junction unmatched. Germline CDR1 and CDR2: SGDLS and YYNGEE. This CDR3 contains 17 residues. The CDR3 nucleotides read TGTGCCAGCAGCGACAAGACTAGCGGGGTACGCACAGATACGCAGTATTTT. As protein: CASSDKTSGVRTDTQYF.

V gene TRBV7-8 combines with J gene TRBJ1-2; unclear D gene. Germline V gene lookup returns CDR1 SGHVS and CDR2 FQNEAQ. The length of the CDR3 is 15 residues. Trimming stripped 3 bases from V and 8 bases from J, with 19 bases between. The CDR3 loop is CASSFFGNLVLGYTF. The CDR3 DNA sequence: TGTGCCAGCAGCTTTTTTGGAAACCTCGTCTTGGGCTACACCTTC.

CDR3 nucleotides: TGTGCCAGCAGCTTTGCAGATACGCAGTATTTT. Translation: CASSFADTQYF. This sequence joins TRBV5-8 and TRBJ2-3; D ambiguous. The CDR3 consists of 11 residues. CDR1 is SGHTS, CDR2 YDEGEE, per germline. V gave up 2 bases and J gave up 4 bases, with 2 bases separating them.

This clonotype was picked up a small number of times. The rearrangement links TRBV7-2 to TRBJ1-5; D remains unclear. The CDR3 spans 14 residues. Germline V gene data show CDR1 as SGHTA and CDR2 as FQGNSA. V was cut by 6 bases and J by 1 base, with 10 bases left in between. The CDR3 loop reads CASRSGSSNQPQHF. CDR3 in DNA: TGTGCCAGCAGGTCGGGATCGAGCAATCAGCCCCAGCATTTT.

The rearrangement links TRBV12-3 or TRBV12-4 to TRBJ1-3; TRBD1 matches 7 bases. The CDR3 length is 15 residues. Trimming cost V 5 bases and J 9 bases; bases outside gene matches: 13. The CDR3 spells CASSPPAGGRGTIYF. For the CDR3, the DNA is TGTGCCAGCAGTCCCCCAGCAGGGGGTCGGGGCACCATATATTTT.

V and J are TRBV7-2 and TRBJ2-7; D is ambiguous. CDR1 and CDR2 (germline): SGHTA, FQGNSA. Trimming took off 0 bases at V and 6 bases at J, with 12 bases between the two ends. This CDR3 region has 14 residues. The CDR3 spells CASSLAPHTAEQYF. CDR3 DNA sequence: TGTGCCAGCAGCTTAGCGCCCCACACGGCCGAGCAGTACTTC.

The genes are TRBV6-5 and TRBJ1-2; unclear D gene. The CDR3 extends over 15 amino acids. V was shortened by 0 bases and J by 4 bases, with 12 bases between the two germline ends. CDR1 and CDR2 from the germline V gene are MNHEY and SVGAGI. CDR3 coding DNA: TGTGCCAGCAGTTACTCTGGGGATACGGGCTATGGCTACACCTTC. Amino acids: CASSYSGDTGYGYTF.

DNA for the CDR3: TGTGCCTGGAGTGGACAGGGATCTCAGCCCCAGCATTTT. Residues: CAWSGQGSQPQHF. This rearrangement joins TRBV30 to TRBJ1-5; 7 positions match TRBD1. V trimming: 1 base; J trimming: 6 bases; junction bases outside the gene matches: 3. This CDR3 is built from 13 residues. Germline lookup yields CDR1 GTSNPN and CDR2 SVGIG (reference sequence).

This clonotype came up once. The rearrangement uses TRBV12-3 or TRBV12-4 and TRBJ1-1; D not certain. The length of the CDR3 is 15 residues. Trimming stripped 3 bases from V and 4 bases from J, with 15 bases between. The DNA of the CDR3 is TGTGCCAGCAGTTTGCGTCTTACCGGCGGCACTGAAGCTTTCTTT. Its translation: CASSLRLTGGTEAFF.

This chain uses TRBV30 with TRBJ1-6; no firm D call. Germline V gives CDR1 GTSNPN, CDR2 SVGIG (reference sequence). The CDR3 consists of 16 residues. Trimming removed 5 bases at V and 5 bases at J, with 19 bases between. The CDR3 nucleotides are TGTGCCTGGCGTAGATGGAGCTATGGTGATAATTCACCCCTCCACTTT. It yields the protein CAWRRWSYGDNSPLHF.

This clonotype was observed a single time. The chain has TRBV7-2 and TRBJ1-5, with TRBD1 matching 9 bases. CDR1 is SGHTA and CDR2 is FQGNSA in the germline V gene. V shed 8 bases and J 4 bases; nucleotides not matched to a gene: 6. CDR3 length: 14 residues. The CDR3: CASGTGFENQPQHF. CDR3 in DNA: TGTGCCAGCGGGACAGGGTTTGAAAATCAGCCCCAGCATTTT.

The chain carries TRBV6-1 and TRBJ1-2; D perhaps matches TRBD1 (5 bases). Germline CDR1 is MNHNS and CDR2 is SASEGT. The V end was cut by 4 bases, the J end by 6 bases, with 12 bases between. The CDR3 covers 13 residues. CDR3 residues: CASSAGWGDGYTF. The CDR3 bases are TGTGCCAGCAGTGCCGGATGGGGGGATGGCTACACCTTC.

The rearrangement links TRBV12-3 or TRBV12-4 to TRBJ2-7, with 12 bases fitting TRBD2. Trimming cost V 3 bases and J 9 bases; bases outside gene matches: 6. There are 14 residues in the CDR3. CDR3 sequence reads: CASSLTSGSVGQYF. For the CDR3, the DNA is TGTGCCAGCAGTTTGACTAGCGGGAGTGTAGGGCAGTACTTC.

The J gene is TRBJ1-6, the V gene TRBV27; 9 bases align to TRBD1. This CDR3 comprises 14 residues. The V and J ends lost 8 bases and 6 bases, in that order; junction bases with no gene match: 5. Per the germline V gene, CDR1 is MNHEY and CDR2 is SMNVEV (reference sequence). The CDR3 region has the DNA TGTGCCAGCCCCCGGGACAGGGTTAATTCACCCCTCCACTTT. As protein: CASPRDRVNSPLHF.